This TCR beta chain appears in the sequencing data of a study of T-cell memory formation after mild COVID-19. The CDR3 has 13 residues. The V end lost 6 bases, the J end lost 2 bases, and 10 bases lay between the germline ends. TCRdb fed the 5' RACE reads into MiXCR, producing one record per CDR3 protein. The sample shows 250,000 to 300,000 distinct CDR3 sequences, more than 15% of them seen only once. There are many counts of this clonotype. This TCR derives from a man aged 18 to 30 who had mild COVID-19 (a few samples of this study predate the infection). Cell type and time point are not known. The chain links TRBV12-3 or TRBV12-4 to TRBJ1-2; the D gene is possibly TRBD1 (6 bases). Sequencing input: PBMCs or a T cell subset sorted from them (not recorded which). In DNA form, the CDR3 reads TGTGCCAGCAGCCCCACAGGGAACTATGGCTACACCTTC. Amino acid sequence: CASSPTGNYGYTF.